This T cell receptor (beta chain) was found in a study of control samples from healthy donors and cancer patients. The CDR3 contains 15 residues. Germline V gene data show CDR1 as SGDLS and CDR2 as YYNGEE. Germline trimming cut 7 bases from V and 3 bases from J; bases unmatched to any gene: 11. Some clones are missing from TCRdb's copy, which holds only in-frame ones; the method was immunoSEQ multiplex PCR. Among under 200,000 clones listed, about 94% were seen once. This clonotype was sampled from a middle-aged woman in good health. Sequenced sample: blood. The chain employs TRBV9 and TRBJ2-3; 7 bases line up with TRBD2. The CDR3 protein is CASGPSAGATDTQYF. CDR3 DNA sequence: TGTGCCAGCGGTCCTTCGGCGGGAGCGACAGATACGCAGTATTTT.